This TCR beta chain was retrieved from a study of CD8 T cells in Susac syndrome (dated by TCRdb to between 2018 and 2021). About the investigation overall: Of the Susac syndrome patients who were sequenced, more than 5 had clinically active disease and eight or nine were in clinical remission. At blood withdrawal, Susac syndrome patients were therapy-naive, treated with corticosteroids (with IVIg additionally given to some), or treated with IVIg alone. Repertoire sequencing was used to test whether CD8+ T cell activation and differentiation in Susac syndrome was antigen driven. Results and caveats for the whole study, not just this receptor: The CD4+ T cell repertoire of patients with Susac syndrome showed no detectable clonal expansion. The number of individuals in the TCR sequencing and HLA analysis was acknowledged as relatively small.

Peripheral blood CD8+ and CD4+ T cells from healthy donors, Susac syndrome patients and multiple sclerosis patients were profiled by high-throughput TCR beta sequencing. Susac syndrome patients met recently defined diagnostic criteria for definite or probable disease. Bulk CD8+ and CD4+ T cells were purified by magnetic negative isolation, whereas CD8+ TEMRA cells were enriched by FACS. Blood was collected in EDTA tubes and processed within 24 hours, with PBMCs isolated through density gradient centrifugation. PBMCs intended for TCR sequencing were frozen in liquid nitrogen and were later thawed in a 37 degrees C water bath. A purity of at least 90% was achieved for sorted or isolated CD4+, CD8+ and CD8+ TEMRA cells. Measured from the cysteine to the phenylalanine, the CDR3 is 14 residues long. Only the CDR3 portion is preserved as DNA: 42 bases, with reading frame beginning at the first base. The trim is 2 bases for V and 3 bases for J, with a gap of 11 bases between the germline ends. The germline V gene encodes CDR1 KGHSH and CDR2 LQKENI.

RNA was extracted using the RNeasy kit, and about 0.45 to 1 ug of the RNA was reverse transcribed with random hexamers. The immunoSEQ multiplex PCR assay, covering 54 Vbeta and 13 Jbeta segments, was used to amplify TCR beta CDR3 regions. To correct PCR amplification bias, a synthetic template baseline was used for both primer optimization and computational correction. As for the original processing: Reads were assigned to V, D and J genes according to IMGT and analyzed in immunoSEQ Analyzer, with only productive sequences retained. To calculate clonality, Shannon entropy was normalized by log2 of the number of productive unique sequences and then subtracted from one. For each patient and control, public and private clones were evaluated among the 100 most prevalent clones. Clones were defined as Susac-specific when absent from the healthy and MS cohorts, from approximately 970 published viral clones and from other ImmuneACCESS disease sequences. TCRdb reran the public reads through fastp at Q25 and MiXCR, keeping productive beta chains. Entries are consolidated by CDR3 protein sequence, retaining the most common genes and DNA. What appears here as the V and J calls and clone size reflects TCRdb's work, not the paper's. The sample table records 240,000 or so distinct CDR3 sequences; 96% of these occur just once. Around 0.1% of the sample is in the top ten clones.

Worth noting for this clonotype: This receptor's antigen is unknown. Base qualities are not recorded, but no much larger clone differs from it by a single base.

Material: CD4+ T cells from PBMCs. This clonotype was sampled from a human donor with Susac syndrome. Here the chain combines TRBV18 and TRBJ2-7, with the D gene call left open. Read as DNA, the sequence is TGTGCCAGCTCACCAGGTTTCAGTCTCTACGAGCAGTACTTC. This translates into CASSPGFSLYEQYF.